This T cell receptor beta chain was recovered during a study of T-cell reconstitution after alpha-beta-depleted transplantation in children. Findings and limits, study-wide: The study traced high day-60 TCRbeta diversity in some patients to surviving recipient T cells and thymic progenitors. Expanded graft clones numbering several hundred reportedly gave rise to alpha-beta T cells about two months after transplant. Newly generated T cells supplied most T-cell counts and diversity one year post-transplant.

This clonotype showed up many times. The antigen remains undetermined. Unique molecular identifiers were used in preparing the TCRbeta library. One entry per CDR3 protein, called by TCRdb with MiXCR from the PCR reads. The sample lists 600,000 to 800,000 distinct CDR3 sequences; about an eighth were seen once. Trimming left V 4 bases short and J 0 bases short, with 10 bases between. CDR1 is SGHRS and CDR2 is YFSETQ in the germline V gene. The CDR3 runs to 14 residues. This sequence was found in a girl aged 2 to 9 with congenital amegakaryocytic thrombocytopenia, due to receive a stem cell transplant. J is TRBJ1-1 and V is TRBV5-1; perhaps TRBD1 as D (5 bases). The specimen was PBMCs, collected before TCRalphabeta/CD19-depleted stem cell transplant. The CDR3 sequence is CASSAQGMNTEAFF. Written as DNA, the CDR3 is TGCGCCAGCAGCGCCCAGGGTATGAACACTGAAGCTTTCTTT.